This entry features one T cell receptor (beta chain) sequence. As yet, its antigen is unknown. With 60 Vbeta and 13 Jbeta primers, the PCR was carried out. The protocol was immunoSEQ multiplex PCR, while the TCRdb copy is restricted to in-frame clones and leaves out a portion. The table has around 65,000 clones, about 68% seen once. The sample is drawn from a study of cytomegalovirus exposure and HLA in healthy donors. Across the whole study: Across about 400 genotyped donors, 81% landed in the Caucasian-associated ancestry cluster. Study-level findings and limits: Listed as cytomegalovirus-associated were 150 or so TCR beta chains.

The J segment lost 0 bases and the V segment lost 6 bases, leaving 5 bases of the junction unmatched. CDR3 length: 15 residues. CDR1 LNHDA and CDR2 SQIVND come from the germline V gene (reference sequence). The sequencing sample was made of PBMCs. The rearrangement links TRBV19 to TRBJ2-1; 7 bases align to TRBD1. The source of this sequence is a woman between 25 and 40 years old in good health and CMV-seropositive. CDR3 loop: CASRQDRSSYNEQFF. In DNA form, the CDR3 reads TGTGCCAGTAGGCAGGACAGGAGCTCCTACAATGAGCAGTTCTTC.